The TCR beta chain under discussion was sequenced for a study of blood T cells in healthy people across ages. Primers used in a second PCR of about 7 to 11 cycles were a sample-barcoded 5' primer and a J-beta primer mix. Researchers report that each sample yielded at least 3 million CDR3-containing paired-end reads. TCRdb re-called the 5' RACE reads with MiXCR, one entry per CDR3 protein. The sample records hundreds of thousands of distinct CDR3 sequences, around 43% being singletons. Germline V gives CDR1 LGHNA, CDR2 YNFKEQ. The V gene lost 4 bases and the J gene lost 6 bases, with 13 bases spanning the gap. This CDR3 spans 13 amino acids. In this sample, this clonotype turned up a few times.

The receptor comes from a man aged 60 to 69 in good health. Sequenced: blood. The chain employs TRBV4-2 and TRBJ2-7; D gene uncertain. CDR3 DNA sequence: TGTGCCAGCAGCCTCATGGAGAAGTCCGAGCAGTACTTC. It translates to CASSLMEKSEQYF.